These 9 T cell receptor beta chains were all obtained from the same sample, sequenced in a study of beta chain features in type 1 diabetes (dated by TCRdb to 2017 to 2018). Library construction relied on the immunoSEQ multiplex PCR assay. The entire amount of isolated RNA was reverse transcribed using the High Capacity cDNA Reverse Transcription Kit, so the sequenced TCRB transcripts were expressed ones. As stored in TCRdb, this immuneACCESS dataset retains in-frame rearrangements with V and J assigned. A fraction of the clones does not appear; measured against another copy, unresolved V genes explain less than half of the discrepancy, and the remainder lacks a known reason. In all, the sample holds fewer than 65,000 clones, and roughly three fifths of those were seen once. The ten largest clones capture about 2% of the sample. The sample was Tregs from blood. This specimen's cell subset or site label, interpreted: regulatory CD4+ T cells. These TCRs come from a woman aged 18 to 35 in good health.

The chain employs TRBV5-6 and TRBJ1-5, with D uncertain. Deletions cut 0 bases from V and 10 bases from J, with 8 bases between. CDR1 SGHDT and CDR2 YYEEEE come from the germline V gene. The length of the CDR3 is 12 residues. The CDR3 DNA is TGTGCCAGCAGCTTGGTCCTGGGCCCCCAGCATTTT. It specifies CASSLVLGPQHF.

The V and J genes are TRBV5-4 and TRBJ1-2, with 9 positions matching TRBD1. J was trimmed by 6 bases and V by 3 bases; bases with no gene match: 9. There are 15 residues in the CDR3. Looked up from germline, CDR1 is SGHNT and CDR2 is YYREEE (reference sequence). This chain's CDR3 is CASSSRTGVVNGYTF. CDR3 bases: TGTGCCAGCAGCTCTCGGACAGGGGTGGTCAATGGCTACACCTTC.

This chain links TRBV4-2 with TRBJ2-2, with D perhaps matching TRBD2 (5 bases). This CDR3 is 14 amino acids long. CDR1 is LGHNA and CDR2 is YNFKEQ in the germline V gene. Trimming pared 2 bases from V and 6 bases from J, leaving 10 bases between. CDR3 nucleotide sequence: TGTGCCAGCAGCCAAAGAGGGTGGGCCGGGGAGCTGTTTTTT. Translated: CASSQRGWAGELFF.

V and J are TRBV2 and TRBJ1-1; perhaps TRBD1 as D (5 bases). The germline CDR1 and CDR2 sequences are SNHLY and FYNNEI. V gave up 5 bases and J gave up 3 bases, with 10 bases separating them. This CDR3 contains 13 residues. The CDR3 DNA follows: TGTGCCAGCAGTTCCCAGGGCGACACTGAAGCTTTCTTT. This gives the protein CASSSQGDTEAFF.

V is TRBV6-1 and J is TRBJ1-2, with TRBD1 matching 8 bases. This CDR3 spans 13 amino acids. The J segment lost 6 bases and the V segment lost 6 bases, leaving 6 bases of the junction unmatched. The germline CDR1 and CDR2 sequences are MNHNS and SASEGT. CDR3 loop: CASRLQGEHGYTF. The CDR3 coding sequence is TGTGCCAGCAGACTACAGGGGGAGCATGGCTACACCTTC.

Written as DNA, the CDR3 is TGTGCCAGCTCACTGGGACTAGCGGGAGGAGATACGCAGTATTTT. Amino acids: CASSLGLAGGDTQYF. The chain recombines TRBV18 with TRBJ2-3; TRBD2 matches at 15 bases. The V gene's germline CDR1 is KGHSH and CDR2 LQKENI. This CDR3 region has 15 residues. Trimming at V came to 4 bases and at J to 5 bases, leaving 1 base not matched to a gene.

This sequence joins TRBV10-3 and TRBJ2-5; 10 bases are shared with TRBD2. Germline loops: CDR1 ENHRY, CDR2 SYGVKD. This CDR3 contains 14 residues. The V segment lost 6 bases and the J segment 5 bases; nucleotides outside the gene matches: 6. CDR3 coding DNA: TGTGCCATCAGCACGGGACTAGCGTTGGAGACCCAGTACTTC. This translates into CAISTGLALETQYF.

The V gene is TRBV29-1, the J gene TRBJ1-2, with 8 bases lining up with TRBD1. This CDR3 has 13 amino acids. J lost 4 bases, V lost 4 bases, and 5 bases had no gene match. Germline CDR1 and CDR2: SQVTM and ANQGSEA. The CDR3 sequence: CSVGQGRSYGYTF. Written as DNA, the CDR3 is TGCAGCGTTGGACAGGGGCGTAGCTATGGCTACACCTTC.

This clone showed up just a few times. This rearrangement joins TRBV6-1 to TRBJ1-2, with TRBD1 matching 7 bases. J was trimmed by 3 bases and V by 7 bases; bases with no gene match: 11. CDR1 and CDR2 (germline): MNHNS, SASEGT. The CDR3 is 15 residues long. The CDR3 loop is CASIVRQGEYYGYTF. CDR3 bases: TGTGCCAGCATCGTTAGACAGGGCGAGTACTATGGCTACACCTTC.